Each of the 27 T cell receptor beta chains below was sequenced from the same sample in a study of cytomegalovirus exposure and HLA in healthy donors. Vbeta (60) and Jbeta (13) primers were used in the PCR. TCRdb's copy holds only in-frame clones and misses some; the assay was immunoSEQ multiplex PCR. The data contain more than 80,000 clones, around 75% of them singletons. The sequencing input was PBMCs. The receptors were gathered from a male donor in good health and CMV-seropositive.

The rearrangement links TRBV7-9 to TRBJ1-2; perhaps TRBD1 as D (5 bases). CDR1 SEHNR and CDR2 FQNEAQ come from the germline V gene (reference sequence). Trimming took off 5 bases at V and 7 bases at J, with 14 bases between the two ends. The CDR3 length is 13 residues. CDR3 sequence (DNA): TGTGCCAGCAGCGGGAATGGGGGGTTTGGCTACACCTTC. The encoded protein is CASSGNGGFGYTF. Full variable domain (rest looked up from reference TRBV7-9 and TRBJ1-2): DTGVSQNPRHKITKRGQNVTFRCDPISEHNRLYWYRQTLGQGPEFLTYFQNEAQLEKSRLLSDRFSAERPKGSFSTLEIQRTEQGDSAMYLCASSGNGGFGYTFGSGTRLTVV.

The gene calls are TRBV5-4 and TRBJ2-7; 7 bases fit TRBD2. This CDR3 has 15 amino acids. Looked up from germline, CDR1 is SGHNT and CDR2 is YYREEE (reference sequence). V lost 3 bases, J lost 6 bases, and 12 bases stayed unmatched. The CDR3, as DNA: TGTGCCAGCAGCTGGGGGGACTATACACTCGGCGAGCAGTACTTC. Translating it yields CASSWGDYTLGEQYF.

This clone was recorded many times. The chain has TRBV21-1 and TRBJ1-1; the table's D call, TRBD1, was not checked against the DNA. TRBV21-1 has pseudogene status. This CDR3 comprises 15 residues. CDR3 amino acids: CASPTGQGEGTEAFF. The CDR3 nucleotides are TGTGCCAGTCCAACAGGACAGGGGGAAGGCACTGAAGCTTTCTTT.

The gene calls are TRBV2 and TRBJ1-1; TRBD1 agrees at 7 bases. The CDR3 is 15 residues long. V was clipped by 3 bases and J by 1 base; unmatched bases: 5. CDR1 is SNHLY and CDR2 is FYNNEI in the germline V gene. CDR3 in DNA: TGTGCCAGCAGTGATTCAGGGGGGCCGAACACTGAAGCTTTCTTT. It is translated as CASSDSGGPNTEAFF.

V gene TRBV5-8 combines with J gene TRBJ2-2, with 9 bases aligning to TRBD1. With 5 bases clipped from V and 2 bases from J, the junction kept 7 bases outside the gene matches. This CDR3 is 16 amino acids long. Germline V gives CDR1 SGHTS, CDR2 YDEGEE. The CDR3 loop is CASRTGTGHNTGELFF. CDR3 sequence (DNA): TGTGCCAGCAGGACCGGGACAGGGCATAACACCGGGGAGCTGTTTTTT.

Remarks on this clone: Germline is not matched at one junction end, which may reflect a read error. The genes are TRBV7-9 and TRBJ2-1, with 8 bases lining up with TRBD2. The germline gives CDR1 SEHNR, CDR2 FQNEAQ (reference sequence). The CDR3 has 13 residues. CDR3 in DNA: TGTGCCAGCAGCTTCGGGACTAGTGGTTTTCCGCTCTTC. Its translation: CASSFGTSGFPLF.

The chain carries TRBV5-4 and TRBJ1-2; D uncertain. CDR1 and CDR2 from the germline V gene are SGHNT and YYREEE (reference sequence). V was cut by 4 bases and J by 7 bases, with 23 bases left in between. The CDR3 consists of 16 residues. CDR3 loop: CASSPSSGRLTFGYTF. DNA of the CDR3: TGTGCCAGCAGCCCTTCTTCGGGTCGACTAACGTTTGGCTACACCTTC.

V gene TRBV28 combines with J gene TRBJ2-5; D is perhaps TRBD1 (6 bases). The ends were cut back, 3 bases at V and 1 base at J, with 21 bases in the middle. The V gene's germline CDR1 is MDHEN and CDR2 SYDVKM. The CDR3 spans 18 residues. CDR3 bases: TGTGCCAGCAGTTTTCGAGGGGGAGTTGCTCCCCTCCAAGAGACCCAGTACTTC. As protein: CASSFRGGVAPLQETQYF.

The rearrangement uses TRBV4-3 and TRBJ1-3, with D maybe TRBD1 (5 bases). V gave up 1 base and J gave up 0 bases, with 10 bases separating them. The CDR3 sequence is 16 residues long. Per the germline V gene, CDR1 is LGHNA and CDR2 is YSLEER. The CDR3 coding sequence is TGCGCCAGCAGCCAAGCTCAGGGCTACTCTGGAAACACCATATATTTT. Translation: CASSQAQGYSGNTIYF.

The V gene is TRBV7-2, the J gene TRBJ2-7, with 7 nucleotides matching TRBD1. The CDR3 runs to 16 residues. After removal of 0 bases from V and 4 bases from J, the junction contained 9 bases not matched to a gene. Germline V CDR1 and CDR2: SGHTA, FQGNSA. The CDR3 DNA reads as TGTGCCAGCAGCTTAGCGACAGGGTGGCGTCGTTACGAGCAGTACTTC. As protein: CASSLATGWRRYEQYF.

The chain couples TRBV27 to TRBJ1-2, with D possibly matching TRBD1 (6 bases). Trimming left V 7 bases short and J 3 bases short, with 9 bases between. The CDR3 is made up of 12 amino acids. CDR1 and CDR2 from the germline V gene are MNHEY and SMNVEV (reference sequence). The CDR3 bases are TGTGCCAGCAAAGGGGGAGACTATGGCTACACCTTC. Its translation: CASKGGDYGYTF.

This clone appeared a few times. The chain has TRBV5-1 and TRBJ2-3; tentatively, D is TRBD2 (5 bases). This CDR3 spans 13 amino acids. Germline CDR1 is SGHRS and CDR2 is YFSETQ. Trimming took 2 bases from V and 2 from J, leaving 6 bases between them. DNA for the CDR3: TGCGCCAGCAGCTTCCGGGACACAGATACGCAGTATTTT. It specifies CASSFRDTDTQYF.

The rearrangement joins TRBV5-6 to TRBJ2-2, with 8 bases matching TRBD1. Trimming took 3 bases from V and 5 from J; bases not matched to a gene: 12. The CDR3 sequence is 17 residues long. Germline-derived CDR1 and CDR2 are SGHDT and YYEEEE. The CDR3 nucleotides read TGTGCCAGCAGCTCGACAGGGGTCTCAAGGGAAACCGGGGAGCTGTTTTTT. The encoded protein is CASSSTGVSRETGELFF.

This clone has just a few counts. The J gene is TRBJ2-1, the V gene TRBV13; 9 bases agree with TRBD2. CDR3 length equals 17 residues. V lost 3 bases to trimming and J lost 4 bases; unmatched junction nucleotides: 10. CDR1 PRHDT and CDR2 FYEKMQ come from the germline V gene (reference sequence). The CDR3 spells CASSLMGRLAGYNEQFF. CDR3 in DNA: TGTGCCAGCAGCTTGATGGGACGGCTAGCGGGGTACAATGAGCAGTTCTTC.

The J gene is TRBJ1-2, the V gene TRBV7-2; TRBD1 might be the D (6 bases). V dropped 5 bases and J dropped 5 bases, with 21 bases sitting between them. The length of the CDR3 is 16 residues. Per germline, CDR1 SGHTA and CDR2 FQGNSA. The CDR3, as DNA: TGTGCCAGCAGCACACGAGGGGGGGGGCGAGGTTATGGCTACACCTTC. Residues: CASSTRGGGRGYGYTF.

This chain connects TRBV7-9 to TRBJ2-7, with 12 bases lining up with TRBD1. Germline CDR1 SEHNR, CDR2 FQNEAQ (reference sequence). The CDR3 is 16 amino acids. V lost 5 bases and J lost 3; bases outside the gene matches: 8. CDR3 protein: CASSPPRDRGLYEQYF. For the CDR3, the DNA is TGTGCCAGCAGCCCTCCCAGGGACAGGGGGCTCTACGAGCAGTACTTC. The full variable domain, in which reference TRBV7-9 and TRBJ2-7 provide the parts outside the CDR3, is DTGVSQNPRHKITKRGQNVTFRCDPISEHNRLYWYRQTLGQGPEFLTYFQNEAQLEKSRLLSDRFSAERPKGSFSTLEIQRTEQGDSAMYLCASSPPRDRGLYEQYFGPGTRLTVT.

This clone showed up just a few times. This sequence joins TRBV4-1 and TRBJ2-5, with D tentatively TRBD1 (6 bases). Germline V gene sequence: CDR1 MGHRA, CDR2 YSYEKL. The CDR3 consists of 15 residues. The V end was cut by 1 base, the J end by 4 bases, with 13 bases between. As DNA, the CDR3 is TGCGCCAGCAGCCAAGCGACAGGCGTCGGAGAGACCCAGTACTTC. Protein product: CASSQATGVGETQYF.

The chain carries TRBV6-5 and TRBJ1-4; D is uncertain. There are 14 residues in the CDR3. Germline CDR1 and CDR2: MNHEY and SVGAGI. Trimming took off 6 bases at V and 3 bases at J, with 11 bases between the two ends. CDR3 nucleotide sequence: TGTGCCAGCAGGAAAGACACGGCTAATGAAAAACTGTTTTTT. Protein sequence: CASRKDTANEKLFF.

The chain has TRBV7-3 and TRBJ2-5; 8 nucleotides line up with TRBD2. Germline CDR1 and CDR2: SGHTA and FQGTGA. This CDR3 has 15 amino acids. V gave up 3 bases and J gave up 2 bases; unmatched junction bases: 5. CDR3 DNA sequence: TGTGCCAGCAGCTTCGGGGGGGGGCCACAAGAGACCCAGTACTTC. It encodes CASSFGGGPQETQYF.

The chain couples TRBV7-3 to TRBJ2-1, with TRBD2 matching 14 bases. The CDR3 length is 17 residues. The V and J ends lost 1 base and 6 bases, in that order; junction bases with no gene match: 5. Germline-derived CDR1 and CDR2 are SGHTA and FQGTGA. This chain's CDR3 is CASSLMGTSGSINEQFF. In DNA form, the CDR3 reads TGTGCCAGCAGCTTAATGGGGACTAGCGGGAGTATCAATGAGCAGTTCTTC.

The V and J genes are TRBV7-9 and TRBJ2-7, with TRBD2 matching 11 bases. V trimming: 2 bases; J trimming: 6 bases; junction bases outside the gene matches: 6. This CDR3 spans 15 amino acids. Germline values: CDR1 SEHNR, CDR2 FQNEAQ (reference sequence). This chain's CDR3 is CASSLQMLAGGEQYF. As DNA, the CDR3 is TGTGCCAGCAGCTTACAAATGCTAGCGGGGGGCGAGCAGTACTTC.

CDR3 sequence (DNA): TGCGCCAGCAGTCAGGCGGGACAGGGGGCGGAAGCTTTCTTT. Residues: CASSQAGQGAEAFF. V usage is TRBV23-1 and J usage is TRBJ1-1; 12 bases match TRBD1. TRBV23-1 is an open reading frame whose function is uncertain. The CDR3 runs 14 residues. The ends lost 3 bases at V and 8 bases at J; junction bases unmatched: 4.

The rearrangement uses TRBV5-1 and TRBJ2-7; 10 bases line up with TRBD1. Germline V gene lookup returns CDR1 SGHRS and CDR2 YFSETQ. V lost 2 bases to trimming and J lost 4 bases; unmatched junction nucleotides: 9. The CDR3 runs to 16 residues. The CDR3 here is CASSFGQGVQWYEQYF. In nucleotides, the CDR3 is TGCGCCAGCAGCTTTGGACAGGGGGTGCAATGGTACGAGCAGTACTTC.

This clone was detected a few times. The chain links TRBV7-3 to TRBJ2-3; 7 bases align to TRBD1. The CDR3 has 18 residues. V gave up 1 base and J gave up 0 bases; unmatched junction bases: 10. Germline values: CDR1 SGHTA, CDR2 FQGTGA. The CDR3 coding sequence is TGTGCCAGCAGCTTAATGACCGGTACAGGGGCAAGCACAGATACGCAGTATTTT. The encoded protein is CASSLMTGTGASTDTQYF.

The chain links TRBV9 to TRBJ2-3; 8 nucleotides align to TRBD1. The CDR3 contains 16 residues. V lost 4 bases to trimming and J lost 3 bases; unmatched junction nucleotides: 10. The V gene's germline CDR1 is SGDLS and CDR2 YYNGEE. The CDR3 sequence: CASSRARTGQTDTQYF. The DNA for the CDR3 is TGTGCCAGCAGCCGGGCCCGGACAGGGCAGACAGATACGCAGTATTTT.

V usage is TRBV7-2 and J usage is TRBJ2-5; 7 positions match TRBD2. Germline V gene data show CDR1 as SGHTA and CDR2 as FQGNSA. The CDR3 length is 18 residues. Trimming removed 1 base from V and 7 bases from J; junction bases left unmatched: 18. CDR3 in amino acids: CASSLVGERGGASGTQYF. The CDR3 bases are TGTGCCAGCAGCTTAGTAGGGGAGCGGGGAGGGGCCAGTGGGACCCAGTACTTC.

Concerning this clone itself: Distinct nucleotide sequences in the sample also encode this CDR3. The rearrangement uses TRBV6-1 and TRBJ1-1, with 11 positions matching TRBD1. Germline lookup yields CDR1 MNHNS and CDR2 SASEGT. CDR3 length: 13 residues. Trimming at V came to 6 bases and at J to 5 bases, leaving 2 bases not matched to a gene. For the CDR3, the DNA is TGTGCCAGCAGGGGACAGGGGGGTACTGAAGCTTTCTTT. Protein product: CASRGQGGTEAFF.